The 2 T cell receptor beta chains below come from one sample, sequenced in a study of cytomegalovirus exposure and HLA in healthy donors. Both 60 Vbeta primers and 13 Jbeta primers went into the PCR. Only in-frame clones appear in the TCRdb table, and some are missing; sequencing was by immunoSEQ multiplex PCR. The data contain 150,000 or so clones, around 82% of them singletons. Sequenced sample: PBMCs. The source is a woman aged 40 to 50 in good health and CMV-seropositive.

This chain links TRBV5-6 with TRBJ2-3, with D tentatively TRBD2 (5 bases). Germline V gene lookup returns CDR1 SGHDT and CDR2 YYEEEE. The V end was cut by 4 bases, the J end by 5 bases, with 14 bases between. This CDR3 has 14 residues. The CDR3: CASSAGLLVDTQYF. DNA of the CDR3: TGTGCCAGCAGCGCGGGCCTCCTCGTAGATACGCAGTATTTT.

The V call is TRBV30, the J call TRBJ2-2; D is possibly TRBD1 (5 bases). Germline loops: CDR1 GTSNPN, CDR2 SVGIG (reference sequence). The CDR3 has 13 residues. Between the trimmed V and J ends, which lost 3 bases and 3 bases, there was a span of 8 bases. CDR3 amino acids: CAWRQGHTGELFF. In DNA, the CDR3 is TGTGCCTGGAGGCAGGGTCACACCGGGGAGCTGTTTTTT.